A selection of T cell receptor beta chains follows, all from one sample in a study of cytomegalovirus exposure and HLA in healthy donors. Profiling relied on immunoSEQ multiplex PCR, and the TCRdb table lists in-frame clones only, not all of them. The profile shows about 120,000 clones, roughly 76% of them singletons. The specimen sequenced was PBMCs. These receptors were taken from a woman in her thirties or forties in good health and CMV-seropositive. CDR3s include the opening cysteine and the closing phenylalanine or tryptophan. A D gene is named only where the DNA matches it firmly.

D: TRBD2
J: TRBJ2-1
length: 13
V: TRBV7-9
CDR3: CASSLGGGNEQFF
DNA: TGTGCCAGCAGCTTAGGCGGGGGGAATGAGCAGTTCTTC

D: TRBD1
J: TRBJ1-2
length: 15
V: TRBV28
CDR3: CASSLFGTGHYGYTF
DNA: TGTGCCAGCAGTTTATTCGGGACAGGGCATTATGGCTACACCTTC

D: TRBD1
J: TRBJ2-3
length: 17
V: TRBV7-6
CDR3: CASSQLQRGRGTDTQYF
DNA: TGTGCCAGCAGCCAATTACAGAGGGGGCGGGGCACAGATACGCAGTATTTT

D: -
J: TRBJ1-1
length: 13
V: TRBV19
CDR3: CASSTHRDTEAFF
DNA: TGTGCCAGTAGTACTCACAGGGACACTGAAGCTTTCTTT

D: TRBD1
J: TRBJ1-1
length: 15
V: TRBV19
CDR3: CASSIQGALNTEAFF
DNA: TGTGCCAGTAGTATCCAGGGGGCTTTGAACACTGAAGCTTTCTTT

D: -
J: TRBJ1-6
length: 15
V: TRBV6-5
CDR3: CASLGGLRPNSPLHF
DNA: TGTGCCAGTCTAGGAGGCCTCAGACCCAACTCACCCCTCCACTTT

D: -
J: TRBJ2-2
length: 14
V: TRBV19
CDR3: CASSTPTDTGELFF
DNA: TGTGCCAGTAGTACCCCGACAGACACCGGGGAGCTGTTTTTT

D: TRBD1
J: TRBJ1-5
length: 15
V: TRBV7-2
CDR3: CASSEPSGGSQPQHF
DNA: TGTGCCAGCAGCGAGCCTTCAGGGGGGTCCCAGCCCCAGCATTTT

D: TRBD2
J: TRBJ2-7
length: 15
V: TRBV6-6
CDR3: CASSRRGGSSYEQYF
DNA: TGTGCCAGCAGTAGGCGCGGGGGGTCCTCCTACGAGCAGTACTTC

D: TRBD1
J: TRBJ1-1
length: 16
V: TRBV2
CDR3: CASSELGQAGFTEAFF
DNA: TGTGCCAGCAGTGAGCTTGGACAGGCTGGGTTCACTGAAGCTTTCTTT

D: -
J: TRBJ1-1
length: 15
V: TRBV5-1
CDR3: CASSFDGGVNTEAFF
DNA: TGCGCCAGCAGCTTTGACGGGGGGGTGAACACTGAAGCTTTCTTT

D: -
J: TRBJ1-6
length: 15
V: TRBV15
CDR3: CVTSRDPNGNSPLHF
DNA: TGTGTCACCAGCAGAGATCCGAACGGTAATTCACCCCTCCACTTT

D: -
J: TRBJ2-5
length: 14
V: TRBV5-6
CDR3: CASSYERVEETQYF
DNA: TGTGCCAGCAGTTACGAACGGGTTGAAGAGACCCAGTACTTC

D: -
J: TRBJ1-6
length: 14
V: TRBV4-1
CDR3: CASSHGEFGSPLHF
DNA: TGCGCCAGCAGCCACGGGGAATTCGGTTCACCCCTCCACTTT

D: -
J: TRBJ2-3
length: 13
V: TRBV5-1
CDR3: CASSTQGSDTQYF
DNA: TGCGCCAGCAGCACACAGGGATCTGATACGCAGTATTTT

D: -
J: TRBJ1-2
length: 16
V: TRBV6-1
CDR3: CASSAPTTRGFYGYTF
DNA: TGTGCCAGCAGTGCGCCCACCACACGGGGGTTCTATGGCTACACCTTC